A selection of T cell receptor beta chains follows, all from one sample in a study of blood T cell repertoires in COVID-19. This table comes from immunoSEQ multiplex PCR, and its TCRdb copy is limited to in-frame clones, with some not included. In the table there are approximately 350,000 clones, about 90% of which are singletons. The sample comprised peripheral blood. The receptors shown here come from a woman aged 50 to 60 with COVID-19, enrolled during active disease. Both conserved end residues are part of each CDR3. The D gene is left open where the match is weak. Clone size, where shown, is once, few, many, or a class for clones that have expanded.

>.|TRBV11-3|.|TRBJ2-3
TGTGCCAGCAGCCTATTACGAGCAGCGAGAGATACGCAGTATTTT
CASSLLRAARDTQYF
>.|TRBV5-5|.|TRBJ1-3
TGTGCCAGCAGCTTGGCCAGGAACCCTGGAAACACCATATATTTT
CASSLARNPGNTIYF
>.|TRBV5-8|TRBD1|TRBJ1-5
TGTGCCAGCAGCCAGCGACGGACAGGGGAACATTTT
CASSQRRTGEHF
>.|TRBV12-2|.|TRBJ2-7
TGTGCAAGACACCGGGACAGCTACGAGCAGTACTTC
CARHRDSYEQYF
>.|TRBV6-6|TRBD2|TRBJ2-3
TGTGCCAGCCGACTAGCGGGAGGATCAGATACGCAGTATTTT
CASRLAGGSDTQYF
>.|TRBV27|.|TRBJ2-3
TGTGCCAGCAGCGGCGAGCGGGTGATCACAGATACGCAGTATTTT
CASSGERVITDTQYF
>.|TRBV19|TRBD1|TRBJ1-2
TGTGCCAGTAGTCGGGGGGGGACAGCGACCTCCCGACTATATGGCTACACCTTC
CASSRGGTATSRLYGYTF
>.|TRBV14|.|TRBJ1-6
TGTGCCAGCAGTCGCACGGGGGGGGTTTCTAGGACACCCCTCCACTTT
CASSRTGGVSRTPLHF
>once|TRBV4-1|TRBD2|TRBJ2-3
TGCGCCAGCAGCCGCGGACTAGCGGGAGTCGTGACAGATACGCAGTATTTT
CASSRGLAGVVTDTQYF
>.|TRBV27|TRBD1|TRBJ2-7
TGTGCCAGCAGTTTCCTGAGGACAGGTTCCTACGAGCAGTACTTC
CASSFLRTGSYEQYF
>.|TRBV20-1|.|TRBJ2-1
TGCAGTGCTAGTCTGGTGTCAGTCAACAATGAGCAGTTCTTC
CSASLVSVNNEQFF
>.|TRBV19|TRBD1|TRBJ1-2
TGTGCCAGTAGTATTCAGGGACAGGTCTATGGCTACACCTTC
CASSIQGQVYGYTF
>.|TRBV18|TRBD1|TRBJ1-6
TGTGCCAGCTCACCTGGACAGGGGGCGGCTTCACCCCTCCACTTT
CASSPGQGAASPLHF
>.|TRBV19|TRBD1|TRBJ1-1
TGTGCCAGTAGCAGTGGGACAGGGGCAACTGAAGCTTTCTTT
CASSSGTGATEAFF
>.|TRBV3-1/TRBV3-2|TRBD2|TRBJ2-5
TGTGCCAGCAGCCGTGGACTAGATCGAGGTGAGACCCAGTACTTC
CASSRGLDRGETQYF
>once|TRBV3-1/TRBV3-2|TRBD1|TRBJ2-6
TGTGCCAGCAGACGTTGGGACAGGGTCTCTGGGGCCAACGTCCTGACTTTC
CASRRWDRVSGANVLTF
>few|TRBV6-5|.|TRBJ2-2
TGTGCCAGCAGTTACTCCTGGGCCACGAACACCGGGGAGCTGTTTTTT
CASSYSWATNTGELFF
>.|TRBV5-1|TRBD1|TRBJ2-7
TGCGCCAGCAGCTTGGGGCCGGGACAGGGTTTTTCCGAGCAGTACTTC
CASSLGPGQGFSEQYF
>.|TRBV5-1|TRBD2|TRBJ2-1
TGCGCCAGCAGCCAACTCCTCCCGGGACTTCTAGCGGGAGGCTACAATGAGCAGTTCTTC
CASSQLLPGLLAGGYNEQFF
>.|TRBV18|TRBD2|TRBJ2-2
TGTGCCAGCTCACCACGGTCTAGCGGATACACCGGGGAGCTGTTTTTT
CASSPRSSGYTGELFF
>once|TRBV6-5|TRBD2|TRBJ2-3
TGTGCCAGCAGTTCCCCGAGGAGCGGGAGGGCCGATACGCAGTATTTT
CASSSPRSGRADTQYF
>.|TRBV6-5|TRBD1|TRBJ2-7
TGTGCCAGCAGGCCACCGGACAGGGGGTACGAGCAGTACTTC
CASRPPDRGYEQYF
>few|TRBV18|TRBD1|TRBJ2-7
TGTGCCAGCTCGCCCGGGACAGGCTCGTACGACGAGCAGTACTTC
CASSPGTGSYDEQYF
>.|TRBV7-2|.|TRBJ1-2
TGTGCCAGCAGCTTAGGCCAGGGGATTAACTATGGCTACACCTTC
CASSLGQGINYGYTF
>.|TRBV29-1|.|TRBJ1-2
TGCAGCGTTACGCCCAGGGGCTCTAACTATGGCTACACCTTC
CSVTPRGSNYGYTF
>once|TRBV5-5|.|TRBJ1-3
TGTGCCAGCAGCTTTGGACGATCGGGGGGAAACACCATATATTTT
CASSFGRSGGNTIYF
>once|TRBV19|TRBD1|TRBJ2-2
TGTGCCAGTAGTATTGAAGGGGGCGCCGGGGAGCTGTTTTTT
CASSIEGGAGELFF
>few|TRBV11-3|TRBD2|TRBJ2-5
TGTGCCAGCAAAGGGACTAGCGGGGTTCAGACCCAGTACTTC
CASKGTSGVQTQYF
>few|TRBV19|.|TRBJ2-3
TGTGCCAGTACATCGTGGCAGGGGCGCACAGATACGCAGTATTTT
CASTSWQGRTDTQYF
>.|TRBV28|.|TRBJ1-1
TGTGCCAGCAGTTTGTCACAGGGCCTTAACACTGAAGCTTTCTTT
CASSLSQGLNTEAFF
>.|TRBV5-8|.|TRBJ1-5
TGTGCCAGCAGACAACCGGGTGGGAATCAGCCCCAGCATTTT
CASRQPGGNQPQHF
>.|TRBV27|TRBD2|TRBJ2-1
TGTGCCAGCAGTTCGTTGCGGGAGCCAGGCGAAGGTCAGTTCTTC
CASSSLREPGEGQFF
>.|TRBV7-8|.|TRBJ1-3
TGTGCCAGCAGCCTACAGGCGTACTCTGGAAACACCATATATTTT
CASSLQAYSGNTIYF
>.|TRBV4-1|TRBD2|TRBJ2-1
TGCGCCAGCAGCCAAGGAGGAGGACTAGCGGGAGTTGAGCAGTTCTTC
CASSQGGGLAGVEQFF
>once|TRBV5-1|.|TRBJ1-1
TGCGCCAGCAGCCAGACGCGGCCTGGCACTGAAGCTTTCTTT
CASSQTRPGTEAFF
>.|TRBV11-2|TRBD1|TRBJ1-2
TGTGCCAGCAGCTTTACAGGGGCTAAAGGGGTAGACTATGGCTACACCTTC
CASSFTGAKGVDYGYTF
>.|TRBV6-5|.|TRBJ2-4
TGTGCCAGCTTATACGGTTCTATTCAGTACTTC
CASLYGSIQYF
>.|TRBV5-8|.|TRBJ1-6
TGTGCCAGCAGCTTGGAAGGGGCTAATTCACCCCTCCACTTT
CASSLEGANSPLHF
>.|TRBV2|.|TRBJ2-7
TGTGCCAGCTCACTATCCCAGGGATCTATCCACGAGCAGTACTTC
CASSLSQGSIHEQYF
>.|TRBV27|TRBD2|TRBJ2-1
TGTGCCAGCAGTTTTGCAGGGAGGGGAACCCTCTCCTACAATGAGCAGTTCTTC
CASSFAGRGTLSYNEQFF
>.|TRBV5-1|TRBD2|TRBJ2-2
TGCGCCAGCAGTCGTTATGCTAGCGGGAGCGGGACCGGGGAGCTGTTTTTT
CASSRYASGSGTGELFF
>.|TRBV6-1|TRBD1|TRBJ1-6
TGTGCCAGCAGTGCCTTCGGGACAGGGTCCCTATCGGAGGTTTCACCCCTCCACTTT
CASSAFGTGSLSEVSPLHF
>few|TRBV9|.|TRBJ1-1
TGTGCCAGCAGCGTAGGACAGCTGAACACTGAAGCTTTCTTT
CASSVGQLNTEAFF
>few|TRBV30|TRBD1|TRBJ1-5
TGTGCCTGGCATAAAGACAGGGTGTCACAGCCCCAGCATTTT
CAWHKDRVSQPQHF
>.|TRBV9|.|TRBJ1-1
TGTGCCAGCAGTAAAGGACAGATTCACAAGAACACTGAAGCTTTCTTT
CASSKGQIHKNTEAFF
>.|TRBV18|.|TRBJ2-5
TGTGCCAGCTCACCACAAACAGGGCAAGAGACCCAGTACTTC
CASSPQTGQETQYF
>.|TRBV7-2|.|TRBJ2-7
TGTGCCAGCAGCTCGACTCCTCGCTCCTACGAGCAGTACTTC
CASSSTPRSYEQYF
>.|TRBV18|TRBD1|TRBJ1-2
TGTGCCAGCTCACCATCGACACAGGGGTATGGCTACACCTTC
CASSPSTQGYGYTF
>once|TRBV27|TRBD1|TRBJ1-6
TGTGCCAGCAAACCAGACAGGGATGGATCACCCCTCCACTTT
CASKPDRDGSPLHF
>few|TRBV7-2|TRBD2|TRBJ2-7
TGTGCCAGCAGTCGTAGGAGGACTAGCGGGAGTCCCAGCTCCTACGAGCAGTACTTC
CASSRRRTSGSPSSYEQYF
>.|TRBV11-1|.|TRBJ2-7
TGTGCCAGCAGCTTCCGGGACACCGTATACGAGCAGTACTTC
CASSFRDTVYEQYF
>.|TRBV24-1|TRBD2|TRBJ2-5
TGTGCCACCAGTGACCCGCTAGCGGGAGGGTACCAAGAGACCCAGTACTTC
CATSDPLAGGYQETQYF
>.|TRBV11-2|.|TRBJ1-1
TGTGCCAGCAGCCTAGGGGAGGGGAACACTGAAGCTTTCTTT
CASSLGEGNTEAFF
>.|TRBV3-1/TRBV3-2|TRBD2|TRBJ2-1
TGTGCCAGCAGCCGATCCAACAGCGGGAGGGCCTACAATGAGCAGTTCTTC
CASSRSNSGRAYNEQFF
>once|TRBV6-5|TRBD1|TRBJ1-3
TGTGCCAGCAGGCCCACCGACAGGGATCGAAACACCATATATTTT
CASRPTDRDRNTIYF